This entry is about one T cell receptor (beta chain). Germline values: CDR1 MGHRA, CDR2 YSYEKL. This CDR3 region has 17 residues. Trimming shortened V by 0 bases and J by 0 bases, and 14 bases separated the two germline ends. These data originate in a study of somatic mutations in cytotoxic T cells in rheumatoid arthritis. This table comes from immunoSEQ multiplex PCR, and its TCRdb copy is limited to in-frame clones, with some not included. The sample lists tens of thousands of clones; roughly four fifths were seen once. The sequenced sample consisted of CD8+ T cells sorted from blood. This chain connects TRBV4-1 to TRBJ1-1, with a weak D call TRBD1 (5 bases). This receptor was obtained from an adult with rheumatoid arthritis. The CDR3 sequence is CASSQDWTLGVNTEAFF. CDR3 nucleotide sequence: TGCGCCAGCAGCCAAGATTGGACTCTGGGGGTGAACACTGAAGCTTTCTTT.